The 20 T cell receptor beta chains below come from one sample, sequenced in a study of cytomegalovirus exposure and HLA in healthy donors. The PCR contained 60 Vbeta and 13 Jbeta primers. Method: immunoSEQ multiplex PCR; TCRdb's copy keeps in-frame clones and lacks some. The table records tens of thousands of clones, around 62% of them present only once. Source material: PBMCs. These receptors were obtained from a male donor in good health and CMV-seropositive.

The CDR3 sequence: CASSRTGGIYGYTF. The CDR3 DNA reads as TGTGCCAGTAGTAGAACAGGGGGTATCTATGGCTACACCTTC. The genes are TRBV19 and TRBJ1-2; 8 nucleotides match TRBD1. The CDR3 spans 14 residues. V lost 4 bases to trimming and J lost 4 bases; unmatched junction nucleotides: 5. Germline lookup yields CDR1 LNHDA and CDR2 SQIVND (reference sequence).

This clone was observed a handful of times. V gene TRBV4-3 combines with J gene TRBJ2-2; 9 bases are shared with TRBD2. CDR3 length equals 16 residues. V gave up 4 bases and J gave up 3 bases; unmatched junction bases: 6. From germline, CDR1 is LGHNA and CDR2 YSLEER. The chain's CDR3 is CASSREREVYTGELFF. Here the CDR3 DNA reads TGCGCCAGCAGCCGAGAGCGGGAGGTGTACACCGGGGAGCTGTTTTTT.

The gene calls are TRBV29-1 and TRBJ2-5; 9 bases match TRBD2. The CDR3 loop spans 15 amino acids. The J segment lost 3 bases and the V segment lost 6 bases, leaving 11 bases of the junction unmatched. Germline CDR1 SQVTM, CDR2 ANQGSEA. The CDR3 DNA reads as TGCAGCGTCATAGGCGGCGGGAGGGTGGAAGAGACCCAGTACTTC. Translated, it gives CSVIGGGRVEETQYF. Based on the CDR3 plus reference TRBV29-1 and TRBJ2-5, the full variable domain is SAVISQKPSRDICQRGTSLTIQCQVDSQVTMMFWYRQQPGQSLTLIATANQGSEATYESGFVIDKFPISRPNLTFSTLTVSNMSPEDSSIYLCSVIGGGRVEETQYFGPGTRLLVL.

This clone was picked up a small number of times. The chain uses TRBV6-5 and TRBJ2-2; tentatively, D is TRBD2 (5 bases). Germline CDR1 reads MNHEY; CDR2 reads SVGAGI. The germline V and J ends were trimmed by 4 bases and 2 bases, with 8 bases remaining between them. The CDR3 has 14 amino acids. The CDR3 sequence: CASSSGSNTGELFF. The CDR3 region has the DNA TGTGCCAGCAGTTCGGGGAGCAACACCGGGGAGCTGTTTTTT.

CDR3: CASSLGPLTGANVLTF. DNA for the CDR3: TGTGCCAGCAGCTTAGGTCCACTTACTGGGGCCAACGTCCTGACTTTC. The V call is TRBV7-6, the J call TRBJ2-6; D gene unclear. V was pared by 1 base and J by 2 bases, with 9 bases between. This CDR3 region has 16 residues. Germline values: CDR1 SGHVS, CDR2 FNYEAQ.

V and J are TRBV6-6 and TRBJ2-1, with TRBD1 identical over 7 bases. CDR1 is MNHNY and CDR2 is SVGAGI in the germline V gene (reference sequence). J gave up 6 bases and V 7 bases, and 9 bases lay outside the gene matches. CDR3 length: 14 amino acids. This CDR3 reads CASNVGQHPNEQFF. The CDR3 region has the DNA TGTGCCAGCAATGTGGGACAGCACCCCAATGAGCAGTTCTTC.

This chain joins TRBV2 and TRBJ2-1; 12 bases fit TRBD2. Germline values: CDR1 SNHLY, CDR2 FYNNEI. Germline trimming cut 8 bases from V and 12 bases from J; bases unmatched to any gene: 8. The CDR3 covers 13 residues. Here the CDR3 reads CASYLGLAGWQFF. CDR3 nucleotide sequence: TGTGCCAGCTACCTAGGACTAGCGGGATGGCAGTTCTTC.

The chain combines TRBV29-1 with TRBJ2-2, with D uncertain. CDR3 length: 15 residues. From germline, CDR1 is SQVTM and CDR2 ANQGSEA. The V gene lost 2 bases and the J gene lost 1 base, with 11 bases spanning the gap. CDR3 sequence (DNA): TGCAGCGTTGAAAGACCAGGTTGGAACACCGGGGAGCTGTTTTTT. Amino acid sequence: CSVERPGWNTGELFF.

J is TRBJ2-7 and V is TRBV19; D gene ambiguous. Germline V gene sequence: CDR1 LNHDA, CDR2 SQIVND (reference sequence). The CDR3 runs to 8 residues. CDR3 bases: TGTTCCCCGGACGAGCAGTACTTC. Its protein is CSPDEQYF.

This clone was detected once. The rearrangement links TRBV5-6 to TRBJ2-5; 7 nucleotides match TRBD1. The CDR3 is 15 residues long. The V gene end was trimmed by 4 bases and the J gene end by 1 base; junction bases not matched to a gene: 7. CDR1 and CDR2 from the germline V gene are SGHDT and YYEEEE. The CDR3, as DNA: TGTGCCAGCAGCCTCCGGGACAGCTTCCAAGAGACCCAGTACTTC. It is translated as CASSLRDSFQETQYF.

CDR3: CASRRTGGANQPQHF. The CDR3 coding sequence is TGTGCCAGCAGGCGGACAGGGGGGGCCAATCAGCCCCAGCATTTT. The V call is TRBV6-1, the J call TRBJ1-5, with 10 bases lining up with TRBD1. Germline V gene lookup returns CDR1 MNHNS and CDR2 SASEGT. Trimming removed 6 bases from V and 3 bases from J; junction bases left unmatched: 5. CDR3 length: 15 amino acids.

The chain carries TRBV28 and TRBJ2-7, with 9 nucleotides matching TRBD2. The CDR3 is 14 residues long. Germline loops: CDR1 MDHEN, CDR2 SYDVKM. Trimming cost V 7 bases and J 7 bases; bases outside gene matches: 11. The CDR3 sequence is CASKASGMVWEQYF. CDR3 coding DNA: TGTGCCAGCAAAGCTAGCGGGATGGTGTGGGAGCAGTACTTC. Together with reference TRBV28 and TRBJ2-7, the CDR3 gives the full variable domain: DVKVTQSSRYLVKRTGEKVFLECVQDMDHENMFWYRQDPGLGLRLIYFSYDVKMKEKGDIPEGYSVSREKKERFSLILESASTNQTSMYLCASKASGMVWEQYFGPGTRLTVT.

The V call is TRBV11-2, the J call TRBJ2-6; unclear D gene. Trimming took off 3 bases at V and 0 bases at J, with 9 bases between the two ends. In germline, CDR1 is SGHAT, CDR2 FQNNGV. The CDR3 is 16 residues long. The CDR3 DNA sequence: TGTGCCAGCAGCTTCCTCGCGGTCTCTGGGGCCAACGTCCTGACTTTC. Its protein product is CASSFLAVSGANVLTF.

The chain recombines TRBV7-3 with TRBJ2-2; D perhaps matches TRBD2 (6 bases). This CDR3 contains 15 residues. Germline V gene sequence: CDR1 SGHTA, CDR2 FQGTGA. The germline V and J ends were trimmed by 3 bases and 4 bases, with 12 bases remaining between them. The CDR3 region is CASSFPLGGTGELFF. CDR3 bases: TGTGCCAGCAGCTTTCCTCTCGGGGGCACCGGGGAGCTGTTTTTT.

This chain links TRBV19 with TRBJ2-7; 13 positions agree with TRBD2. Unmatched junction bases numbered 9, after V lost 1 base and J lost 0 bases. Germline values: CDR1 LNHDA, CDR2 SQIVND (reference sequence). CDR3 size: 19 residues. In nucleotides, the CDR3 is TGTGCCAGTAGTATAGCTTGGGGGACTAGCGGGGCCCTCTCCTACGAGCAGTACTTC. Translating gives CASSIAWGTSGALSYEQYF.

This clone was counted only a few times. Here the CDR3 DNA reads TGTGCCACCAGCAGAGAAGACAGGGGCTCCTACGAGCAGTACTTC. This translates into CATSREDRGSYEQYF. The chain couples TRBV15 to TRBJ2-7, with 8 nucleotides matching TRBD1. CDR1 and CDR2 (germline): LNHNV, YYDKDF (reference sequence). J gave up 0 bases and V 0 bases, and 1 base lay outside the gene matches. The CDR3 extends over 15 amino acids.

The gene calls are TRBV6-1 and TRBJ2-1; 8 positions agree with TRBD2. Germline CDR1 MNHNS, CDR2 SASEGT. This CDR3 is 15 amino acids long. V lost 7 bases to trimming and J lost 1 base; unmatched junction nucleotides: 6. The CDR3 region has the DNA TGTGCCAGCATGAATAGCGGGAAGTCCTACAATGAGCAGTTCTTC. Translation gives CASMNSGKSYNEQFF.

The chain is built from TRBV2 and TRBJ2-3; D is possibly TRBD2 (6 bases). V was trimmed by 4 bases and J by 3 bases, leaving 14 bases between them. There are 15 residues in the CDR3. Looked up from germline, CDR1 is SNHLY and CDR2 is FYNNEI. The CDR3 DNA sequence: TGTGCCAGCAGTGGGGTTGGCGGGAAGACAGATACGCAGTATTTT. Residues: CASSGVGGKTDTQYF.

The chain employs TRBV6-5 and TRBJ1-5, with D perhaps TRBD1 (6 bases). The length of the CDR3 is 15 residues. Trimming left V 6 bases short and J 7 bases short, with 19 bases between. The V gene's germline CDR1 is MNHEY and CDR2 SVGAGI. In nucleotides, the CDR3 is TGTGCCAGCAGCTCTGACAGGACCCCCGGGCAGCCCCAGCATTTT. It translates to CASSSDRTPGQPQHF.

The chain has TRBV15 and TRBJ2-1; D remains unclear. The CDR3 consists of 14 residues. Trimming removed 8 bases from V and 0 bases from J, with 11 bases in between. Germline CDR1 and CDR2: LNHNV and YYDKDF (reference sequence). The CDR3 sequence is CATSREVSYNEQFF. CDR3 coding DNA: TGTGCCACCTCTAGAGAGGTCTCCTACAATGAGCAGTTCTTC.